Below, 15 T cell receptor beta chains from the same sample are listed, as sequenced in a study of blood T cell repertoires in COVID-19. Clones were sequenced by immunoSEQ multiplex PCR, and TCRdb holds only the in-frame ones, with some missing. The sample includes over 200,000 clones, around nine tenths seen only once; the top ten take under 9.5%. The sequencing sample was made of PBMCs or T cells enriched from blood (not recorded which). These receptors came from a man aged 40-55 years who had recovered from COVID-19.

This sequence joins TRBV5-1 and TRBJ2-1; tentatively, D is TRBD2 (7 bases). There are 16 residues in the CDR3. From germline, CDR1 is SGHRS and CDR2 YFSETQ. V lost 6 bases and J 8 bases, leaving 24 bases between the germline ends. The CDR3 here is CASTTLGGGAVYEQFF. The CDR3 coding sequence is TGCGCCAGCACCACTCTGGGAGGGGGGGCCGTGTATGAGCAGTTCTTC.

The table lists this clone with a count of one. The CDR3 loop is CASSDQTATNEKLFF. CDR3 nucleotides: TGTGCCAGCAGTGATCAAACTGCAACTAATGAAAAACTGTTTTTT. The rearrangement joins TRBV2 to TRBJ1-4; no clear D. CDR1 and CDR2 (germline): SNHLY, FYNNEI. V lost 3 bases and J 0 bases, leaving 8 bases between the germline ends. The CDR3 loop spans 15 amino acids.

V usage is TRBV15 and J usage is TRBJ2-3; D not certain. The CDR3 spans 15 residues. The germline V gene has CDR1 LNHNV and CDR2 YYDKDF (reference sequence). Trimming shortened V by 0 bases and J by 2 bases, and 9 bases separated the two germline ends. CDR3 in amino acids: CATSRDSTDTDTQYF. The CDR3 DNA reads as TGTGCCACCAGCAGAGATAGCACCGACACAGATACGCAGTATTTT.

CDR3 sequence reads: CASSPGGRPEAFF. The CDR3 nucleotides read TGCGCCAGCAGCCCTGGGGGCAGACCAGAGGCTTTCTTT. The V gene is TRBV5-1, the J gene TRBJ1-1; D may be TRBD1 (6 bases). CDR1 and CDR2 from the germline V gene are SGHRS and YFSETQ. The germline V and J ends were trimmed by 4 bases and 11 bases, with 18 bases remaining between them. CDR3 length: 13 residues. Together with reference TRBV5-1 and TRBJ1-1, the CDR3 gives the full variable domain: KAGVTQTPRYLIKTRGQQVTLSCSPISGHRSVSWYQQTPGQGLQFLFEYFSETQRNKGNFPGRFSGRQFSNSRSEMNVSTLELGDSALYLCASSPGGRPEAFFGQGTRLTVV.

The rearrangement uses TRBV4-3 and TRBJ2-7; 10 nucleotides agree with TRBD1. There are 14 residues in the CDR3. After removal of 1 base from V and 7 bases from J, the junction contained 4 bases not matched to a gene. From germline, CDR1 is LGHNA and CDR2 YSLEER. CDR3 sequence (DNA): TGCGCCAGCAGCCAAGTGACAGGGGGCGATGAGCAGTACTTC. It encodes CASSQVTGGDEQYF.

V and J are TRBV27 and TRBJ1-1; 8 nucleotides line up with TRBD1. This CDR3 contains 15 residues. The germline V gene has CDR1 MNHEY and CDR2 SMNVEV (reference sequence). V lost 5 bases, J lost 1 base, and 6 bases stayed unmatched. The CDR3, as DNA: TGTGCCAGCAGTGGCATCGGGACAGGGAACACTGAAGCTTTCTTT. It codes for CASSGIGTGNTEAFF.

This rearrangement joins TRBV7-9 to TRBJ1-4; D may be TRBD1 (6 bases). The CDR3 length is 14 residues. The germline V and J ends were trimmed by 9 bases and 6 bases, with 17 bases remaining between them. Germline CDR1 and CDR2: SEHNR and FQNEAQ (reference sequence). CDR3 nucleotides: TGTGCCAGTCAATCGGGGGGCATCCATGAAAAACTGTTTTTT. Translating it yields CASQSGGIHEKLFF. The full variable domain, with the rest looked up from reference TRBV7-9 and TRBJ1-4, is DTGVSQNPRHKITKRGQNVTFRCDPISEHNRLYWYRQTLGQGPEFLTYFQNEAQLEKSRLLSDRFSAERPKGSFSTLEIQRTEQGDSAMYLCASQSGGIHEKLFFGSGTQLSVL.

The chain employs TRBV29-1 and TRBJ2-3; TRBD2 agrees at 12 bases. In germline, CDR1 is SQVTM, CDR2 ANQGSEA. Germline trimming cut 8 bases from V and 0 bases from J; bases unmatched to any gene: 9. CDR3 size: 16 residues. In nucleotides, the CDR3 is TGCAGCACCACCGGACTAGCGGGAACTAGCACAGATACGCAGTATTTT. As protein: CSTTGLAGTSTDTQYF.

A single count supports this clone. The genes are TRBV7-2 and TRBJ1-5, with 8 nucleotides matching TRBD1. The CDR3 loop spans 15 amino acids. The V gene's germline CDR1 is SGHTA and CDR2 FQGNSA. With V trimmed by 5 bases and J by 4 bases, 7 bases remained unmatched. CDR3 nucleotide sequence: TGTGCCAGCAGCCCGACGAGGACAGGGAATCAGCCCCAGCATTTT. Encoded protein: CASSPTRTGNQPQHF.

This chain connects TRBV7-2 to TRBJ2-5, with 7 bases matching TRBD2. From germline, CDR1 is SGHTA and CDR2 FQGNSA. This CDR3 has 17 residues. V was pared by 1 base and J by 6 bases, with 14 bases of the junction left unmatched. The CDR3 DNA reads TGTGCCAGCAGCTTAGTTCTGTCGGGCGGGAGCTTTCAGACCCAGTACTTC. Residues: CASSLVLSGGSFQTQYF.

The rearrangement joins TRBV28 to TRBJ2-7; TRBD1 is a possible D gene (6 bases). The CDR3 has 11 amino acids. Trimming cost V 5 bases and J 12 bases, with 14 bases left between them. Germline CDR1 and CDR2: MDHEN and SYDVKM. CDR3 sequence (DNA): TGTGCCAGCAGTCCCAGGGGAGATTGGTACTTC. Amino acids: CASSPRGDWYF.

This chain connects TRBV19 to TRBJ2-6; possibly TRBD1 for D (5 bases). The CDR3 runs to 15 residues. Trimming left V 6 bases short and J 1 base short, with 10 bases between. Germline CDR1 LNHDA, CDR2 SQIVND (reference sequence). Here the CDR3 reads CASRSQASGANVLTF. The CDR3 region has the DNA TGTGCCAGTAGATCACAGGCTTCTGGGGCCAACGTCCTGACTTTC.

This clone has only one observation. V and J are TRBV5-8 and TRBJ2-7, with 10 bases matching TRBD1. Germline V gene sequence: CDR1 SGHTS, CDR2 YDEGEE. The CDR3 has 19 residues. V shed 4 bases, J shed 2 bases, and the junction held 18 bases outside the gene matches. DNA of the CDR3: TGTGCCAGCAGCACCAGGATCGGGACAGGGGCAGCATTACCCTACGAGCAGTACTTC. It specifies CASSTRIGTGAALPYEQYF.

The J gene is TRBJ1-2, the V gene TRBV3-1 (or the pseudogene TRBV3-2); possible D gene TRBD1, 5 bases. Germline V CDR1 and CDR2: LGHDT, YNNKEL (reference sequence). V was clipped by 1 base and J by 4 bases, with 28 bases between them. The CDR3 totals 20 residues. CDR3 DNA sequence: TGTGCCAGCAGCCAAGGTTTCCTTGACGGGACTCAACTTTCCGGCTATGGCTACACCTTC. Protein product: CASSQGFLDGTQLSGYGYTF.

DNA of the CDR3: TGTGCCAGCAGCTTAGGGGCTTCACCCCTCCACTTT. As protein: CASSLGASPLHF. The chain employs TRBV7-2 and TRBJ1-6; D call uncertain. CDR3 length: 12 residues. The germline gives CDR1 SGHTA, CDR2 FQGNSA. The germline V and J ends were trimmed by 1 base and 9 bases, with 4 bases remaining between them.